This T cell receptor (beta chain) was retrieved from a study of CD8 T cells in ankylosing spondylitis. This clonotype has at least ten counts. J was trimmed by 0 bases and V by 4 bases; bases with no gene match: 9. Germline V lookup: CDR1 SGDLS, CDR2 YYNGEE. The CDR3 sequence is 18 residues long. TCRdb ran MiXCR on the 5' RACE reads and lists one entry per CDR3 protein. Of about 42,000 distinct CDR3 sequences listed, about 4.2% are singletons. The chain uses TRBV9 and TRBJ2-6, with TRBD1 identical over 8 bases. This TCR derives from a female donor with ankylosing spondylitis or in good health (not recorded which). Sequenced sample: blood, either unsorted or a sorted T cell fraction (not recorded which). CDR3 DNA sequence: TGTGCCAGCAGCCCTTGGACAGGGCAGACCTCTGGGGCCAACGTCCTGACTTTC. Amino acids: CASSPWTGQTSGANVLTF.